This T cell receptor (beta chain) came from a study of cytomegalovirus exposure and HLA in healthy donors. Study background: The roughly 100 million unique TCR beta sequences, from roughly 170 million T cells, were found by an earlier analysis. Regarding the study as a whole: Being productive about 90% or about 30% of the time was typical of most TCR beta V segments in an earlier analysis. A list of 150 to 200 TCR beta chains associated with cytomegalovirus was given.

CDR1 is LGHNA and CDR2 is YNFKEQ in the germline V gene. The V gene lost 0 bases and the J gene lost 4 bases, with 12 bases spanning the gap. This CDR3 has 15 amino acids. Vbeta (60) and Jbeta (13) primers were used in the PCR. Sequencing used immunoSEQ multiplex PCR; TCRdb keeps in-frame clones, though not all of them. The sample holds 150,000 to 200,000 clones, 77% seen once. Concerning this clone itself: Its target is not known.

This clonotype was obtained from a man aged 18 to 29 in good health and CMV-seronegative. The V gene is TRBV4-2, the J gene TRBJ1-2, with D possibly matching TRBD1 (6 bases). The sequenced sample consisted of PBMCs. Here the CDR3 DNA reads TGTGCCAGCAGCCAAGAAGTGGGGGGGGCCTATGGCTACACCTTC. Residues: CASSQEVGGAYGYTF.